This TCR beta chain was profiled in a study of early T cells in non-severe SARS-CoV-2 infection. As for the study in general: Sequencing of unsorted whole blood was done on bulk RNA, leaving chains unpaired.

Study-level findings and limits: Reliance on VDJdb matching favored anti-spike CD8 responses; private and CD4 specificities were missed.

This clonotype rates as medium-sized. Its cognate antigen is unknown. Researchers attached unique molecular identifiers to individual cDNA molecules. TCRdb reprocessed the 5' RACE reads via MiXCR and lists one record per CDR3 protein. The table lists 100,000 or so distinct CDR3 sequences, approximately 15% of them singletons. This sample comprised whole blood, obtained at baseline. This clonotype originated in an adult who was a healthcare worker with PCR-confirmed SARS-CoV-2 infection or an uninfected control (not recorded which).

This CDR3 is CASSGETGGFYNSPLHF. As DNA, the CDR3 is TGTGCCAGCAGTGGAGAGACAGGGGGCTTCTATAATTCACCCCTCCACTTT. This chain connects TRBV25-1 to TRBJ1-6; 10 bases map to TRBD1. Losses at the gene ends were 4 bases for V and 3 bases for J; bases not matched to a gene: 6. CDR1 and CDR2 from the germline V gene are MGHDK and SYGVNS. This CDR3 region has 17 residues. The variable domain in full, completed from reference TRBV25-1 and TRBJ1-6, reads EADIYQTPRYLVIGTGKKITLECSQTMGHDKMYWYQQDPGMELHLIHYSYGVNSTEKGDLSSESTVSRIRTEHFPLTLESARPSHTSQYLCASSGETGGFYNSPLHFGNGTRLTVT.